These 18 T cell receptor beta chains were all obtained from the same sample, sequenced in a study of shared T cell receptors in the human thymus. The table came from immunoSEQ multiplex PCR; TCRdb's copy has only in-frame clones and leaves some out. Among roughly 710,000 clones listed, approximately 83% were seen once. Separately, the same data were catalogued under a study of human thymus T cells.

Sequencing was performed on thymocytes. These receptors were obtained from a girl in the first two years of life with a congenital heart defect.

V and J are TRBV6-1 and TRBJ2-5; weak D call: TRBD1 (5 bases). Trimming took off 4 bases at V and 5 bases at J, with 20 bases between the two ends. The germline gives CDR1 MNHNS, CDR2 SASEGT. The CDR3 loop spans 16 amino acids. The CDR3 coding sequence is TGTGCCAGCAGTGTTGGGGCCCTAATAGGTTCGGAGACCCAGTACTTC. Residues: CASSVGALIGSETQYF.

About this clone itself: A junction boundary mismatches the germline segment, possibly from a read error. The rearrangement uses TRBV5-1 and TRBJ1-5, with a tentative D call TRBD1 (5 bases). Per the germline V gene, CDR1 is SGHRS and CDR2 is YFSETQ. This CDR3 comprises 17 residues. CDR3 in DNA: TGCGCCAGCAGCCCCACGGCGGGGCCCATTTTCAATCGGCCCCAGCATTTT. This translates into CASSPTAGPIFNRPQHF.

The V gene is TRBV4-3, the J gene TRBJ1-1; 9 bases are a match to TRBD1. The CDR3 is made up of 14 amino acids. CDR1 and CDR2 (germline): LGHNA, YSLEER. The V gene end was trimmed by 2 bases and the J gene end by 8 bases; junction bases not matched to a gene: 6. This CDR3 reads CASSQRTGGKEAFF. The CDR3 DNA is TGCGCCAGCAGCCAACGCACAGGGGGCAAAGAAGCTTTCTTT.

The rearrangement uses TRBV6-1 and TRBJ2-6, with D hard to call. Per the germline V gene, CDR1 is MNHNS and CDR2 is SASEGT. This CDR3 has 16 amino acids. V lost 4 bases and J lost 0, with 10 bases in between. CDR3 in amino acids: CASSVVLTSGANVLTF. The CDR3 coding sequence is TGTGCCAGCAGTGTCGTTCTAACCTCTGGGGCCAACGTCCTGACTTTC.

The chain couples TRBV4-1 to TRBJ2-1, with D possibly matching TRBD2 (5 bases). The CDR3 sequence is 17 residues long. Trimming took 1 base from V and 1 from J, leaving 14 bases between them. Looked up from germline, CDR1 is MGHRA and CDR2 is YSYEKL. CDR3 nucleotide sequence: TGCGCCAGCAGCCAAGGTACTAGGATTACGTCCTACAATGAGCAGTTCTTC. Its translation is CASSQGTRITSYNEQFF.

V and J are TRBV5-6 and TRBJ2-2; possible D gene TRBD2, 6 bases. The V gene lost 4 bases and the J gene lost 4 bases, with 17 bases spanning the gap. Germline V CDR1 and CDR2: SGHDT, YYEEEE. This CDR3 spans 16 amino acids. The CDR3 region has the DNA TGTGCCAGCAGCCTCTCCGGGGAGGTGGGCACCGGGGAGCTGTTTTTT. It translates to CASSLSGEVGTGELFF.

This clone was picked up a small number of times. This sequence joins TRBV19 and TRBJ1-4; TRBD1 is a possible D gene (5 bases). Germline loops: CDR1 LNHDA, CDR2 SQIVND (reference sequence). This CDR3 spans 16 amino acids. Trimming pared 1 base from V and 7 bases from J, leaving 16 bases between. The DNA for the CDR3 is TGTGCCAGTAGTATAGTATCCGGGGGAGAGGTTGAAAAACTGTTTTTT. It encodes CASSIVSGGEVEKLFF.

The chain couples TRBV7-9 to TRBJ1-1; maybe TRBD1 (5 bases). V was clipped by 2 bases and J by 1 base, with 11 bases between them. This CDR3 spans 15 amino acids. Looked up from germline, CDR1 is SEHNR and CDR2 is FQNEAQ (reference sequence). The DNA of the CDR3 is TGTGCCAGCAGCTTATTAGGGGTGAGGAACACTGAAGCTTTCTTT. Translated, it gives CASSLLGVRNTEAFF.

The chain couples TRBV6-4 to TRBJ1-6; TRBD1 might be the D (5 bases). This CDR3 spans 14 amino acids. Trimming pared 6 bases from V and 9 bases from J, leaving 15 bases between. The germline gives CDR1 MRHNA, CDR2 SNTAGT. The CDR3 protein is CASSTGSRGSPLHF. CDR3 DNA sequence: TGTGCCAGCAGCACAGGATCGCGGGGTTCACCCCTCCACTTT.

The chain links TRBV19 to TRBJ1-1; a weak D match, TRBD1 (5 bases). CDR3 length: 14 amino acids. The germline V and J ends were trimmed by 7 bases and 3 bases, with 15 bases remaining between them. The germline CDR1 and CDR2 sequences are LNHDA and SQIVND (reference sequence). The CDR3 loop is CASTRAGPYTEAFF. The CDR3 DNA is TGTGCCAGTACCAGGGCCGGTCCCTACACTGAAGCTTTCTTT.

This chain uses TRBV7-8 with TRBJ1-3; D gene ambiguous. Looked up from germline, CDR1 is SGHVS and CDR2 is FQNEAQ. The CDR3 length is 14 residues. V was cut by 0 bases and J by 7 bases, with 10 bases left in between. The CDR3 spells CASSLALRGNTIYF. The CDR3 DNA reads as TGTGCCAGCAGCTTAGCGCTTAGAGGGAACACCATATATTTT.

The V gene is TRBV4-2, the J gene TRBJ2-1; maybe TRBD1 (6 bases). Germline V gene data show CDR1 as LGHNA and CDR2 as YNFKEQ. The V and J ends lost 3 bases and 5 bases respectively, with 14 bases between them. This CDR3 region has 15 residues. The CDR3 loop is CASSHRGVGHNEQFF. Written as DNA, the CDR3 is TGTGCCAGCAGCCACAGGGGAGTGGGGCACAATGAGCAGTTCTTC.

This clone was detected a few times. The chain combines TRBV28 with TRBJ1-2; D is unclear. The CDR3 spans 17 residues. Germline V lookup: CDR1 MDHEN, CDR2 SYDVKM. Trimming left V 2 bases short and J 7 bases short, with 23 bases between. CDR3 sequence: CASSLGYWRVTFPGYTF. CDR3 bases: TGTGCCAGCAGTTTAGGTTACTGGAGGGTCACTTTCCCTGGCTACACCTTC.

A single count supports this clone. The rearrangement joins TRBV9 to TRBJ2-2, with 8 bases aligning to TRBD1. Looked up from germline, CDR1 is SGDLS and CDR2 is YYNGEE. V lost 3 bases, J lost 5 bases, and 3 bases stayed unmatched. This CDR3 has 14 amino acids. CDR3 DNA: TGTGCCAGCAGCGAAGGACAGGGTACCGGGGAGCTGTTTTTT. Translating it yields CASSEGQGTGELFF.

The chain joins TRBV9 to TRBJ1-3, with D tentatively TRBD1 (5 bases). V gave up 3 bases and J gave up 2 bases, with 6 bases separating them. CDR1 and CDR2 from the germline V gene are SGDLS and YYNGEE. The CDR3 consists of 13 residues. CDR3 in amino acids: CASSGRAGNTIYF. The CDR3 nucleotides read TGTGCCAGCAGCGGCAGGGCTGGAAACACCATATATTTT.

This clone was observed a few times. The chain employs TRBV5-1 and TRBJ2-1, with unresolved D. Trimming pared 0 bases from V and 7 bases from J, leaving 11 bases between. The CDR3 runs 14 residues. Germline V gives CDR1 SGHRS, CDR2 YFSETQ. The CDR3 region is CASSLAGRLNEQFF. In DNA, the CDR3 is TGCGCCAGCAGCTTGGCCGGCAGGTTGAATGAGCAGTTCTTC.

This clone has just a few counts. The gene calls are TRBV28 and TRBJ1-1; D might be TRBD1 (6 bases). Deletions cut 2 bases from V and 11 bases from J, with 12 bases between. The CDR3 contains 12 residues. Germline CDR1 is MDHEN and CDR2 is SYDVKM. DNA for the CDR3: TGTGCCAGCAGTTTAAGGAGGGGGGGGGCTTTCTTT. It yields the protein CASSLRRGGAFF.

The chain combines TRBV4-3 with TRBJ2-6, with D possibly being TRBD1 (5 bases). Trimming cost V 0 bases and J 3 bases, with 12 bases left between them. CDR1 is LGHNA and CDR2 is YSLEER in the germline V gene. This CDR3 contains 17 residues. The CDR3 sequence: CASSQDTGRSGANVLTF. In nucleotides, the CDR3 is TGCGCCAGCAGCCAAGACACAGGTCGAAGTGGGGCCAACGTCCTGACTTTC.